Each of the 26 T cell receptor beta chains below was sequenced from the same sample in a study of siplizumab effects on memory and regulatory T cells. Data came from immunoSEQ multiplex PCR; TCRdb stores just in-frame clones and leaves some out. The repertoire consists of 100,000 or so clones, with over 90% occurring once and the leading ten covering approximately 12%. Sequenced: non-Treg CD4+ T cells sorted from blood. Receptors originate from a human donor in good health.

This clone was seen a handful of times. The V and J genes are TRBV4-1 and TRBJ1-3; 7 positions agree with TRBD1. The CDR3 is 14 residues long. V lost 3 bases to trimming and J lost 4 bases; unmatched junction nucleotides: 3. Germline assignment: CDR1 MGHRA and CDR2 YSYEKL. The CDR3 DNA is TGCGCCAGCAGCCATGGGACAGAGGGAAACACCATATATTTT. It translates to CASSHGTEGNTIYF.

In its sample, this clone was seen once. The V and J genes are TRBV21-1 and TRBJ2-1. TRBV21-1 is termed a pseudogene. The length of the CDR3 is 11 residues. CDR3 amino acids: CASSKGYEQFF. The CDR3 DNA reads as TGTGCCAGCAGCAAAGGGTATGAGCAGTTCTTC.

On this clone: An end of the junction does not agree with germline; a read error may underlie this. The chain employs TRBV7-7 and TRBJ1-5; TRBD1 matches at 7 bases. Germline-derived CDR1 and CDR2 are SSHAT and FNYEAQ (reference sequence). The CDR3 is made up of 20 amino acids. In DNA, the CDR3 is TGTGCTAGCAGCTTTCCTACAAGACAGGGTTGGGGTTGTGGCAATCAGCCCCAGCATTTT. Its translation: CASSFPTRQGWGCGNQPQHF. Using reference TRBV7-7 and TRBJ1-5 for the parts outside the CDR3, the full variable domain is GAGVSQSPRYKVTKRGQDVTLRCDPISSHATLYWYQQALGQGPEFLTYFNYEAQPDKSGLPSDRFSAERPEGSISTLTIQRTEQRDSAMYRCASSFPTRQGWGCGNQPQHFGDGTRLSIL.

The CDR3 DNA is TGTGCCAGCAGCTTAGCATTCCACAGGATGGGGCAGACCCAGTACTTC. This encodes CASSLAFHRMGQTQYF. The chain has TRBV7-2 and TRBJ2-5; TRBD1 might be the D (5 bases). This CDR3 comprises 16 residues. The ends were cut back, 0 bases at V and 6 bases at J, with 17 bases in the middle. CDR1 and CDR2 (germline): SGHTA, FQGNSA. The whole variable domain, remainder taken from reference TRBV7-2 and TRBJ2-5, is GAGVSQSPSNKVTEKGKDVELRCDPISGHTALYWYRQSLGQGLEFLIYFQGNSAPDKSGLPSDRFSAERTGGSVSTLTIQRTQQEDSAVYLCASSLAFHRMGQTQYFGPGTRLLVL.

The CDR3 sequence is CATSRTGERQPQHF. The CDR3 DNA reads TGTGCCACCAGCAGGACAGGGGAGCGGCAGCCCCAGCATTTT. V usage is TRBV15 and J usage is TRBJ1-5; 8 bases map to TRBD1. The ends lost 3 bases at V and 7 bases at J; junction bases unmatched: 5. The V gene's germline CDR1 is LNHNV and CDR2 YYDKDF (reference sequence). There are 14 residues in the CDR3. Supplemented by reference TRBV15 and TRBJ1-5, the full variable domain reads DAMVIQNPRYQVTQFGKPVTLSCSQTLNHNVMYWYQQKSSQAPKLLFHYYDKDFNNEADTPDNFQSRRPNTSFCFLDIRSPGLGDTAMYLCATSRTGERQPQHFGDGTRLSIL.

The rearrangement joins TRBV19 to TRBJ1-2; D is possibly TRBD1 (5 bases). CDR1 and CDR2 from the germline V gene are LNHDA and SQIVND (reference sequence). This CDR3 has 13 residues. The ends were cut back, 5 bases at V and 7 bases at J, with 14 bases in the middle. The CDR3: CASSLGGSGGYTF. For the CDR3, the DNA is TGTGCCAGTAGTTTGGGGGGGAGTGGTGGCTACACCTTC.

This clone appeared a single time. J is TRBJ2-7 and V is TRBV7-9; TRBD1 matches at 9 bases. V gave up 3 bases and J gave up 0 bases; unmatched junction bases: 3. The V gene's germline CDR1 is SEHNR and CDR2 FQNEAQ (reference sequence). The CDR3 runs to 15 residues. CDR3 residues: CASSFQTGGSYEQYF. As DNA, the CDR3 is TGTGCCAGCAGCTTCCAGACAGGGGGCTCCTACGAGCAGTACTTC.

This chain uses TRBV27 with TRBJ1-1; a possible D gene is TRBD1 (5 bases). V shed 5 bases and J shed 7 bases, with 14 bases lying between them. There are 13 residues in the CDR3. CDR1 and CDR2 (germline): MNHEY, SMNVEV (reference sequence). CDR3 loop: CASSPPGGDEAFF. CDR3 bases: TGTGCCAGCAGTCCTCCGGGGGGGGATGAAGCTTTCTTT.

The genes are TRBV6-5 and TRBJ1-1; D not resolved. In germline, CDR1 is MNHEY, CDR2 SVGAGI. This CDR3 region has 12 residues. Trimming cost V 8 bases and J 4 bases, with 11 bases left between them. The CDR3 DNA follows: TGTGCCAGCCGGGGATGGAGCACTGAAGCTTTCTTT. It specifies CASRGWSTEAFF.

V is TRBV5-4 and J is TRBJ2-3; 11 bases line up with TRBD2. This CDR3 contains 17 residues. CDR1 is SGHNT, CDR2 YYREEE, per germline (reference sequence). V was clipped by 0 bases and J by 7 bases; unmatched bases: 10. The CDR3 is CASSLVLAGAGGHTQYF. CDR3 DNA: TGTGCCAGCAGCTTGGTACTAGCGGGAGCGGGTGGACATACGCAGTATTTT.

The chain is built from TRBV4-3 and TRBJ2-2; 10 positions agree with TRBD2. The CDR3 is 16 residues long. After removal of 5 bases from V and 2 bases from J, the junction contained 5 bases not matched to a gene. Germline lookup yields CDR1 LGHNA and CDR2 YSLEER. CDR3: CASSFRLAGNTGELFF. The DNA for the CDR3 is TGCGCCAGCAGCTTTCGACTAGCGGGTAACACCGGGGAGCTGTTTTTT.

As DNA, the CDR3 is TGTGCCAGCAGCGCCCAAACTAATGAGCAGTTCTTC. It encodes CASSAQTNEQFF. V is TRBV9 and J is TRBJ2-1; no clear D gene. Trimming cost V 3 bases and J 7 bases, with 8 bases left between them. The CDR3 runs 12 residues. Germline V lookup: CDR1 SGDLS, CDR2 YYNGEE.

The chain joins TRBV19 to TRBJ1-2, with a tentative D call TRBD1 (6 bases). CDR3 length: 15 amino acids. The germline V gene encodes CDR1 LNHDA and CDR2 SQIVND (reference sequence). V was cut by 7 bases and J by 5 bases, with 20 bases left in between. Here the CDR3 reads CASMTGHNQFYGYTF. CDR3 nucleotide sequence: TGTGCCAGTATGACAGGACATAACCAATTTTATGGCTACACCTTC.

V usage is TRBV2 and J usage is TRBJ2-1; 10 bases line up with TRBD2. Trimming took 7 bases from V and 6 from J; bases not matched to a gene: 3. This CDR3 has 13 residues. Looked up from germline, CDR1 is SNHLY and CDR2 is FYNNEI. As DNA, the CDR3 is TGTGCCAGCAAAGCGGGAGGGGGCAATGAGCAGTTCTTC. Residues: CASKAGGGNEQFF.

The CDR3 protein is CAGRPSGAQETQYF. The DNA for the CDR3 is TGTGCCGGGAGACCCTCTGGAGCCCAAGAGACCCAGTACTTC. V is TRBV6-1 and J is TRBJ2-5, with a tentative D call TRBD2 (5 bases). The germline V gene encodes CDR1 MNHNS and CDR2 SASEGT. The V gene lost 11 bases and the J gene lost 1 base, with 17 bases spanning the gap. The CDR3 is made up of 14 amino acids.

V gene TRBV5-1 combines with J gene TRBJ2-5; D might be TRBD1 or TRBD2, each matching 5 bases. There are 14 residues in the CDR3. The germline CDR1 and CDR2 sequences are SGHRS and YFSETQ. V dropped 2 bases and J dropped 1 base, with 9 bases sitting between them. CDR3: CASSFGGPQETQYF. The CDR3 nucleotides read TGCGCCAGCAGCTTTGGGGGACCCCAAGAGACCCAGTACTTC.

The rearrangement uses TRBV5-1 and TRBJ2-2; D ambiguous. The germline V and J ends were trimmed by 1 base and 0 bases, with 10 bases remaining between them. The CDR3 covers 16 residues. From germline, CDR1 is SGHRS and CDR2 YFSETQ. CDR3 coding DNA: TGCGCCAGCAGCTTGCTTGGGCTTTCGAACACCGGGGAGCTGTTTTTT. Amino acids: CASSLLGLSNTGELFF. Based on the CDR3 plus reference TRBV5-1 and TRBJ2-2, the full variable domain is KAGVTQTPRYLIKTRGQQVTLSCSPISGHRSVSWYQQTPGQGLQFLFEYFSETQRNKGNFPGRFSGRQFSNSRSEMNVSTLELGDSALYLCASSLLGLSNTGELFFGEGSRLTVL.

The chain employs TRBV7-9 and TRBJ2-1; no clear D. The CDR3 is 13 residues long. Germline CDR1 SEHNR, CDR2 FQNEAQ (reference sequence). Deletions cut 5 bases from V and 7 bases from J, with 12 bases between. CDR3 amino acids: CASSPHGLNEQFF. The CDR3 nucleotides read TGTGCCAGCAGCCCCCACGGATTAAATGAGCAGTTCTTC.

This clone has only one observation. J is TRBJ2-7 and V is TRBV9, with 10 bases aligning to TRBD2. The J segment lost 0 bases and the V segment lost 2 bases, leaving 5 bases of the junction unmatched. CDR3 size: 16 residues. Germline-derived CDR1 and CDR2 are SGDLS and YYNGEE. The DNA of the CDR3 is TGTGCCAGCAGCGTCGGACTAGCGGAGAGCTCCTACGAGCAGTACTTC. Amino acid sequence: CASSVGLAESSYEQYF. Using reference TRBV9 and TRBJ2-7 for the parts outside the CDR3, the full variable domain is DSGVTQTPKHLITATGQRVTLRCSPRSGDLSVYWYQQSLDQGLQFLIQYYNGEERAKGNILERFSAQQFPDLHSELNLSSLELGDSALYFCASSVGLAESSYEQYFGPGTRLTVT.

Turning to this clone: This sample includes further DNA sequences coding for the same CDR3. The chain is built from TRBV5-1 and TRBJ1-3; 7 bases are shared with TRBD1. CDR3 length: 15 amino acids. V shed 4 bases and J 4 bases; nucleotides not matched to a gene: 8. Germline assignment: CDR1 SGHRS and CDR2 YFSETQ. The CDR3 DNA reads TGCGCCAGCAGCCCGACGACAGGGACCGGAAACACCATATATTTT. This codes for CASSPTTGTGNTIYF.

The chain is built from TRBV5-1 and TRBJ2-2; perhaps TRBD2 as D (7 bases). This CDR3 is 17 amino acids long. With 4 bases removed from V and 4 bases from J, the gap between germline ends came to 20 bases. Germline V lookup: CDR1 SGHRS, CDR2 YFSETQ. The chain's CDR3 is CASSPLGGAVGTGELFF. DNA for the CDR3: TGCGCCAGCAGCCCCTTGGGGGGGGCGGTAGGCACCGGGGAGCTGTTTTTT.

The chain couples TRBV7-9 to TRBJ2-2, with 7 bases that match TRBD1. CDR3 length equals 14 residues. Germline loops: CDR1 SEHNR, CDR2 FQNEAQ (reference sequence). The junction had 10 bases not matched to a gene; V was cut back by 7 bases and J by 8 bases. As DNA, the CDR3 is TGTGCCAGCAAAATACAGGGGTCTTCAGGGGAGCTGTTTTTT. Protein sequence: CASKIQGSSGELFF.

The genes are TRBV10-3 and TRBJ2-7; D is possibly TRBD2 (6 bases). The V end lost 7 bases, the J end lost 6 bases, and 16 bases lay between the germline ends. The CDR3 consists of 13 residues. Germline CDR1 ENHRY, CDR2 SYGVKD. CDR3 protein: CAIMGTHAGEQYF. The DNA for the CDR3 is TGTGCCATCATGGGGACTCACGCCGGCGAGCAGTACTTC.

The genes are TRBV6-4 and TRBJ2-2, with no clear D. This CDR3 has 15 amino acids. In germline, CDR1 is MRHNA, CDR2 SNTAGT. Trimming took off 5 bases at V and 4 bases at J, with 14 bases between the two ends. The CDR3 reads CASSTDGSSTGELFF. DNA of the CDR3: TGTGCCAGCAGTACGGATGGCAGTTCCACCGGGGAGCTGTTTTTT.

J is TRBJ1-4 and V is TRBV11-3; D is unclear. The germline V gene has CDR1 SGHNT and CDR2 YENEEA. The CDR3 spans 15 residues. V was cut by 6 bases and J by 0 bases, with 11 bases left in between. The CDR3 DNA sequence: TGTGCCAGCAGTAGCGGCGGCGCAACTAATGAAAAACTGTTTTTT. Protein sequence: CASSSGGATNEKLFF.

This rearrangement joins TRBV5-1 to TRBJ2-5; D is possibly TRBD2 (6 bases). CDR3 size: 15 residues. Germline CDR1 and CDR2: SGHRS and YFSETQ. Trimming pared 4 bases from V and 5 bases from J, leaving 18 bases between. CDR3 coding DNA: TGCGCCAGCAGCCCGTTGACTAGGATGCGTGAGACCCAGTACTTC. It specifies CASSPLTRMRETQYF.